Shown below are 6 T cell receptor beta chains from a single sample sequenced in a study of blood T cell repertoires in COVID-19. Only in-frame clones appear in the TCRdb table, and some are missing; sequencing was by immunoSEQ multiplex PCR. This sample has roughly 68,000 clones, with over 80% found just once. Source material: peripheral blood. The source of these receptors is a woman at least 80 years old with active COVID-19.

CDR3 sequence: CATTPGAGVHEQYF. The CDR3 DNA follows: TGTGCCACCACGCCCGGGGCGGGAGTTCACGAGCAGTACTTC. The rearrangement links TRBV19 to TRBJ2-7, with TRBD2 identical over 7 bases. Germline V gives CDR1 LNHDA, CDR2 SQIVND (reference sequence). V gave up 10 bases and J gave up 5 bases; unmatched junction bases: 14. This CDR3 comprises 14 residues.

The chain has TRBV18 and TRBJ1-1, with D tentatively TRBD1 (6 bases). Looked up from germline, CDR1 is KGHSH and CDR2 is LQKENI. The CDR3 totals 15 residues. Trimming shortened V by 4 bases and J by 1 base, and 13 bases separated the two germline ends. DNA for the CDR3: TGTGCCAGCTCACTGGTGACAGGCCCGAACACTGAAGCTTTCTTT. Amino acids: CASSLVTGPNTEAFF.

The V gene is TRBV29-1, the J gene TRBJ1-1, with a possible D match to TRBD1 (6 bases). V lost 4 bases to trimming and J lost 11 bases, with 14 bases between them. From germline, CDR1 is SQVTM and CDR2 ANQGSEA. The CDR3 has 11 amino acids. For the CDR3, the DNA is TGCAGCGTTGGGGACATCGATGTGGCTTTCTTT. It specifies CSVGDIDVAFF.

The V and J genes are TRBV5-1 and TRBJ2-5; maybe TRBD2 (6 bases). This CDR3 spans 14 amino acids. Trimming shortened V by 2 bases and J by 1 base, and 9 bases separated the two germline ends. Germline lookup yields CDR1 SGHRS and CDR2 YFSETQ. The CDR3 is CASSFNSGQETQYF. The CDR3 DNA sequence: TGCGCCAGCAGCTTTAATAGCGGCCAAGAGACCCAGTACTTC.

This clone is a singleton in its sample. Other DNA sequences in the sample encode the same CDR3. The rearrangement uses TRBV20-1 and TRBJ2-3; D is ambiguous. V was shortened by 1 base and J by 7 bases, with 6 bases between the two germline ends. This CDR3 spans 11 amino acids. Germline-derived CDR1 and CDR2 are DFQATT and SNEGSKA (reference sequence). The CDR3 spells CSARGGNTQYF. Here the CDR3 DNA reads TGCAGTGCTAGAGGAGGTAATACGCAGTATTTT.

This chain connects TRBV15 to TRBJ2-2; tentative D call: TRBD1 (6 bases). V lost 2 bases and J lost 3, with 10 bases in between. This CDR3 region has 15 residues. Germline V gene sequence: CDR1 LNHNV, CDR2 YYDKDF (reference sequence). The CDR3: CATSRSGADTGELFF. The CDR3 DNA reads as TGTGCCACCAGCAGATCAGGGGCGGACACCGGGGAGCTGTTTTTT. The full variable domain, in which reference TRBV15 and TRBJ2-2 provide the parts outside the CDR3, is DAMVIQNPRYQVTQFGKPVTLSCSQTLNHNVMYWYQQKSSQAPKLLFHYYDKDFNNEADTPDNFQSRRPNTSFCFLDIRSPGLGDTAMYLCATSRSGADTGELFFGEGSRLTVL.